Shown below are 21 T cell receptor beta chains from a single sample sequenced in a study of radiation and T cells in renal cell carcinoma. Indicated time point: blood 2 weeks post-SBRT. The treatment here: 15 Gy SBRT to primary tumor, nephrectomy 4 weeks later. The data were produced by immunoSEQ multiplex PCR, yet TCRdb's version contains in-frame clones alone and is incomplete. Found here are about 150,000 clones, about nine tenths of them singletons; the top ten hold 10% to 15%. This specimen was blood, taken from a patient whose treatment included radiotherapy and nephrectomy. All receptors come from a woman in her forties or fifties with renal cell carcinoma.

This rearrangement joins TRBV7-2 to TRBJ2-3, with 8 bases matching TRBD2. This CDR3 has 16 residues. CDR1 is SGHTA, CDR2 FQGNSA, per germline. Losses at the gene ends were 1 base for V and 7 bases for J; bases not matched to a gene: 10. CDR3 region: CASSLEALAALHTQYF. In DNA form, the CDR3 reads TGTGCCAGCAGCTTAGAAGCACTAGCGGCTTTGCATACGCAGTATTTT.

The chain recombines TRBV5-1 with TRBJ2-5; D gene unclear. The V end was cut by 1 base, the J end by 5 bases, with 15 bases between. The CDR3 is made up of 15 amino acids. Germline assignment: CDR1 SGHRS and CDR2 YFSETQ. The CDR3 DNA sequence: TGCGCCAGCAGCTTGATTGGTCGTAGGACGGAGACCCAGTACTTC. This encodes CASSLIGRRTETQYF.

The chain carries TRBV6-1 and TRBJ2-7; 8 bases fit TRBD1. Germline V gene sequence: CDR1 MNHNS, CDR2 SASEGT. The CDR3 extends over 14 amino acids. J was trimmed by 3 bases and V by 5 bases; bases with no gene match: 6. In DNA, the CDR3 is TGTGCCAGCAGTCCCCGACAGGGGCTCTACGAGCAGTACTTC. It translates to CASSPRQGLYEQYF.

This clone has just one count. The J gene is TRBJ1-4, the V gene TRBV9; D remains unclear. CDR1 and CDR2 from the germline V gene are SGDLS and YYNGEE. This CDR3 is built from 21 residues. Trimming left V 0 bases short and J 0 bases short, with 24 bases between. CDR3 DNA sequence: TGTGCCAGCAGCGTAGGGGAAGGCAGGTACTACCCCCTTTCAACTAATGAAAAACTGTTTTTT. It specifies CASSVGEGRYYPLSTNEKLFF.

On this clone: Additional DNA sequences in this sample encode the identical CDR3. The chain has TRBV6-1 and TRBJ1-5; 7 bases are a match to TRBD1. The CDR3 runs to 15 residues. The trim removed 8 bases at V and 3 bases at J, leaving 10 bases unmatched. Germline V gene sequence: CDR1 MNHNS, CDR2 SASEGT. CDR3: CASLKGQGVNQPQHF. CDR3 DNA sequence: TGTGCCAGCCTCAAAGGTCAGGGGGTCAATCAGCCCCAGCATTTT.

DNA of the CDR3: TGCGCCAGCAATCTCGGACTAGCGGGGGGCCAGGGCCGGGCGCGGGAGACCCAGTACTTC. Amino acids: CASNLGLAGGQGRARETQYF. The genes are TRBV5-1 and TRBJ2-5, with 14 bases aligning to TRBD2. V trimming: 6 bases; J trimming: 5 bases; junction bases outside the gene matches: 21. The CDR3 is made up of 20 amino acids. Germline loops: CDR1 SGHRS, CDR2 YFSETQ.

The rearrangement joins TRBV28 to TRBJ2-7; no firm D call. The germline V gene encodes CDR1 MDHEN and CDR2 SYDVKM. The V and J ends lost 6 bases and 7 bases respectively, with 13 bases between them. The CDR3 loop spans 12 amino acids. This CDR3 reads CASRSSIREQYF. DNA of the CDR3: TGTGCCAGCAGGTCCTCTATACGGGAGCAGTACTTC. The full variable domain, rest sourced from reference TRBV28 and TRBJ2-7, is DVKVTQSSRYLVKRTGEKVFLECVQDMDHENMFWYRQDPGLGLRLIYFSYDVKMKEKGDIPEGYSVSREKKERFSLILESASTNQTSMYLCASRSSIREQYFGPGTRLTVT.

The gene calls are TRBV2 and TRBJ2-3; the D is unclear. Trimming pared 7 bases from V and 1 base from J, leaving 9 bases between. The CDR3 runs to 13 residues. Germline V CDR1 and CDR2: SNHLY, FYNNEI. CDR3 region: CASTNGRTDTQYF. CDR3 nucleotide sequence: TGTGCCAGCACCAACGGGCGCACAGATACGCAGTATTTT.

This chain uses TRBV6-1 with TRBJ1-5; D uncertain. The germline gives CDR1 MNHNS, CDR2 SASEGT. This CDR3 spans 16 amino acids. Trimming took off 2 bases at V and 1 base at J, with 12 bases between the two ends. The CDR3 DNA is TGTGCCAGCAGTGAAATCAAAGACGCGAGCAATCAGCCCCAGCATTTT. It encodes CASSEIKDASNQPQHF.

The CDR3: CASSLLGATNEKLFF. CDR3 bases: TGTGCCAGCAGCTTACTGGGGGCAACTAATGAAAAACTGTTTTTT. This chain joins TRBV7-9 and TRBJ1-4; the D gene is possibly TRBD1 (5 bases). The CDR3 contains 15 residues. V was cut by 2 bases and J by 0 bases, with 7 bases left in between. The germline gives CDR1 SEHNR, CDR2 FQNEAQ (reference sequence).

The chain combines TRBV7-2 with TRBJ2-7; 7 positions agree with TRBD2. Unmatched junction bases numbered 6, after V lost 5 bases and J lost 2 bases. Germline V gene data show CDR1 as SGHTA and CDR2 as FQGNSA. The CDR3 has 14 residues. The CDR3 coding sequence is TGTGCCAGCAGCCCCTACCGGGGGGCCTACGAGCAGTACTTC. Protein sequence: CASSPYRGAYEQYF.

In the case of this clone: A read error may produce the germline difference seen at one junction end. The rearrangement uses TRBV7-7 and TRBJ2-5; the D call may be TRBD1 or TRBD2 (6 bases each). Germline loops: CDR1 SSHAT, CDR2 FNYEAQ (reference sequence). The CDR3 sequence is 14 residues long. CDR3 sequence: CASSLGGPQETQYF. CDR3 DNA sequence: TGTGCTAGCAGCTTGGGGGGCCCACAAGAGACCCAGTACTTC.

The V and J genes are TRBV2 and TRBJ1-2; no firm D call. The CDR3 loop spans 14 amino acids. Trimming took off 8 bases at V and 3 bases at J, with 16 bases between the two ends. Germline CDR1 and CDR2: SNHLY and FYNNEI. DNA for the CDR3: TGTGCCAGCTTCCCGGGGAGCGGCGACTATGGCTACACCTTC. It yields the protein CASFPGSGDYGYTF.

This chain connects TRBV6-5 to TRBJ1-1; D is unresolved. Germline loops: CDR1 MNHEY, CDR2 SVGAGI. The CDR3 is 15 residues long. V dropped 0 bases and J dropped 0 bases, with 8 bases sitting between them. The CDR3 region has the DNA TGTGCCAGCAGTTACTCTTTTTGGGTGAACACTGAAGCTTTCTTT. This encodes CASSYSFWVNTEAFF.

The V gene is TRBV28, the J gene TRBJ1-5; TRBD1 might be the D (5 bases). V gave up 4 bases and J gave up 2 bases, with 15 bases separating them. The CDR3 is made up of 16 amino acids. From germline, CDR1 is MDHEN and CDR2 SYDVKM. The CDR3 bases are TGTGCCAGCAGTTCGATTCAGGGAGGGGGCAATCAGCCCCAGCATTTT. This sequence encodes CASSSIQGGGNQPQHF.

The chain combines TRBV30 with TRBJ1-6; no clear D gene. The CDR3 totals 13 residues. In germline, CDR1 is GTSNPN, CDR2 SVGIG (reference sequence). V was trimmed by 0 bases and J by 7 bases, leaving 7 bases between them. The CDR3 DNA is TGTGCCTGGAGTGTGGGTTCAAATTCACCCCTCCACTTT. Its translation is CAWSVGSNSPLHF.

The chain couples TRBV7-2 to TRBJ1-2; tentative D call: TRBD1 (6 bases). V dropped 5 bases and J dropped 7 bases, with 14 bases sitting between them. This CDR3 comprises 13 residues. Germline assignment: CDR1 SGHTA and CDR2 FQGNSA. The CDR3 is CASSEGGRAGYTF. CDR3 coding DNA: TGTGCCAGCAGCGAGGGGGGTCGGGCTGGCTACACCTTC.

The chain links TRBV11-1 to TRBJ2-6; D gene uncertain. Germline CDR1 reads SGHAT; CDR2 reads FQDESV (reference sequence). Trimming left V 4 bases short and J 0 bases short, with 10 bases between. The CDR3 contains 16 residues. Here the CDR3 reads CASSSRRFSGANVLTF. The CDR3 DNA reads as TGTGCCAGCAGCTCCCGTCGGTTCTCTGGGGCCAACGTCCTGACTTTC.

The chain combines TRBV7-9 with TRBJ1-6; TRBD1 aligns across 8 bases. This CDR3 has 17 amino acids. Germline V gene data show CDR1 as SEHNR and CDR2 as FQNEAQ (reference sequence). Germline trimming cut 1 base from V and 7 bases from J; bases unmatched to any gene: 9. CDR3 bases: TGTGCCAGCAGCTTAGGTTTAGGGACAGGCGAAAATTCACCCCTCCACTTT. Translation gives CASSLGLGTGENSPLHF.

The rearrangement uses TRBV11-2 and TRBJ1-3; D is unclear. Per the germline V gene, CDR1 is SGHAT and CDR2 is FQNNGV. This CDR3 has 15 residues. V was cut by 4 bases and J by 8 bases, with 18 bases left in between. Here the CDR3 DNA reads TGTGCCAGCAGCTCCGGGATGAGTGTAGTAGACACCATATATTTT. Protein product: CASSSGMSVVDTIYF.

This clone was picked up a small number of times. The chain couples TRBV19 to TRBJ2-7, with D perhaps TRBD1 (5 bases). The CDR3 extends over 11 amino acids. V dropped 7 bases and J dropped 3 bases, with 7 bases sitting between them. Germline loops: CDR1 LNHDA, CDR2 SQIVND (reference sequence). The CDR3 region is CASKGNYEQYF. The DNA for the CDR3 is TGTGCCAGTAAGGGGAACTACGAGCAGTACTTC.